These 25 T cell receptor beta chains were all obtained from the same sample, sequenced in a study of T cells in Graves' hyperthyroidism and ophthalmopathy. Template material for amplifying TCR beta CDR3 regions consisted of RNA transcripts. The study used the HTBI primer set for a first-round RT-PCR of the TCR CDR3. TCRdb called the multiplex PCR reads again in MiXCR, with one record for every CDR3 protein. The sample lists around 370,000 distinct CDR3 sequences, approximately 17% occurring once. Sequencing used blood. The receptors originated from a man in his late teens or twenties with Graves' ophthalmopathy.

In its sample, this clonotype was seen a few times. The chain uses TRBV19 and TRBJ1-2, with a tentative D call TRBD1 (6 bases). CDR1 is LNHDA and CDR2 is SQIVND in the germline V gene (reference sequence). Trimming removed 5 bases at V and 3 bases at J, with 19 bases between. The CDR3 is 16 residues long. DNA for the CDR3: TGTGCCAGTAGTCCGCCGGGCTCCTCAGGGGACTATGGCTACACCTTC. Amino acids: CASSPPGSSGDYGYTF.

This clonotype has ten or more counts. The chain employs TRBV13 and TRBJ2-1, with 9 positions matching TRBD2. Germline V lookup: CDR1 PRHDT, CDR2 FYEKMQ (reference sequence). The CDR3 consists of 16 residues. V trimming: 5 bases; J trimming: 4 bases; junction bases outside the gene matches: 9. DNA of the CDR3: TGTGCCAGCAGCCGCGGGGCTAGCGGGGTTTACAATGAGCAGTTCTTC. This translates into CASSRGASGVYNEQFF.

This clonotype was seen many times. The genes are TRBV2 and TRBJ2-3; TRBD2 matches 8 bases. J was trimmed by 2 bases and V by 6 bases; bases with no gene match: 10. Per the germline V gene, CDR1 is SNHLY and CDR2 is FYNNEI. The CDR3 is 16 residues long. CDR3 region: CASSLGRGVLTDTQYF. In nucleotides, the CDR3 is TGTGCCAGCAGCCTCGGGCGGGGGGTCCTCACAGATACGCAGTATTTT.

CDR3: CASSAHRDRGRGSEQYF. Here the CDR3 DNA reads TGTGCCAGCAGCGCCCACCGGGACAGGGGGCGCGGGAGCGAGCAGTACTTC. V and J are TRBV2 and TRBJ2-7; 12 bases line up with TRBD1. Germline lookup yields CDR1 SNHLY and CDR2 FYNNEI. V shed 6 bases, J shed 6 bases, and the junction held 15 bases outside the gene matches. The CDR3 contains 17 residues.

To note about this clonotype: Compared with germline, one end of the junction differs, possibly owing to a read error. The chain uses TRBV7-8 and TRBJ2-5; D possibly corresponds to TRBD1 (6 bases). The CDR3 has 15 residues. Germline V gene lookup returns CDR1 SGHVS and CDR2 FQNEAQ. The CDR3 loop reads CASSLGASAEETQYF. The CDR3 DNA reads TGCGCCAGCAGCTTGGGGGCGTCGGCGGAAGAGACCCAGTACTTC.

This rearrangement joins TRBV19 to TRBJ2-2, with TRBD2 identical over 7 bases. The CDR3 loop spans 15 amino acids. Losses at the gene ends were 4 bases for V and 0 bases for J; bases not matched to a gene: 2. The germline CDR1 and CDR2 sequences are LNHDA and SQIVND (reference sequence). This CDR3 is CASSTLAANTGELFF. The CDR3, as DNA: TGTGCCAGTAGTACCCTAGCGGCGAACACCGGGGAGCTGTTTTTT.

This clonotype occurred many times. V usage is TRBV6-1 and J usage is TRBJ2-5; 10 nucleotides align to TRBD2. Germline V gene sequence: CDR1 MNHNS, CDR2 SASEGT. With 9 bases clipped from V and 2 bases from J, the junction kept 9 bases outside the gene matches. The CDR3 covers 15 residues. The CDR3 spells CASKLTSGYQETQYF. The CDR3 DNA follows: TGTGCCAGTAAATTGACTAGCGGGTATCAAGAGACCCAGTACTTC.

This clonotype was found a few times. The rearrangement uses TRBV12-5 and TRBJ2-2; possible D gene TRBD1, 7 bases. The CDR3 contains 14 residues. Germline loops: CDR1 LGHNT, CDR2 FRNRAP. V lost 2 bases to trimming and J lost 5 bases, with 9 bases between them. CDR3 region: CASGLSGGTGELFF. In DNA, the CDR3 is TGTGCTAGTGGTTTGTCAGGGGGGACCGGGGAGCTGTTTTTT.

The chain employs TRBV28 and TRBJ1-1; D gene unclear. The CDR3 contains 11 residues. CDR1 is MDHEN and CDR2 is SYDVKM in the germline V gene. The V and J ends lost 7 bases and 8 bases respectively, with 11 bases between them. CDR3 in amino acids: CASKGAGEAFF. CDR3 bases: TGTGCCAGCAAGGGCGCGGGAGAAGCTTTCTTT.

This chain uses TRBV6-1 with TRBJ1-6, with D possibly TRBD1 on 6 matching bases. CDR1 is MNHNS and CDR2 is SASEGT in the germline V gene. CDR3 length: 14 amino acids. V lost 7 bases and J lost 7, with 14 bases in between. The CDR3, as DNA: TGTGCCAGCACTGTACAGGGAAGGAATTCACCCCTCCACTTT. Protein: CASTVQGRNSPLHF.

About this clonotype itself: This may be a read error, as it is one base from a much larger clone. The V call is TRBV27, the J call TRBJ1-5; TRBD1 aligns across 10 bases. CDR1 is MNHEY and CDR2 is SMNVEV in the germline V gene (reference sequence). V gave up 5 bases and J gave up 4 bases; unmatched junction bases: 8. The CDR3 sequence is 16 residues long. The CDR3 DNA is TGTGCCAGCAGTACACTTCGGACAGGGGGGAATCAGCCCCAGCATTTT. The encoded protein is CASSTLRTGGNQPQHF.

The rearrangement links TRBV7-9 to TRBJ2-3; TRBD1 matches 12 bases. The CDR3 is made up of 15 amino acids. V dropped 1 base and J dropped 5; count of bases not matched to a gene: 1. Germline CDR1 and CDR2: SEHNR and FQNEAQ (reference sequence). The CDR3 sequence is CASSLGDRGQDTQYF. CDR3 sequence (DNA): TGTGCCAGCAGCTTAGGGGACAGGGGGCAAGATACGCAGTATTTT.

Regarding this clonotype: One base away lies a much larger clone, so this may be a sequencing read error. This chain joins TRBV6-1 and TRBJ2-7; D might be TRBD2 (6 bases). The end of the DNA aligns better with TRBJ2-1, so the J call may be wrong. Germline CDR1 MNHNS, CDR2 SASEGT. The CDR3 runs to 13 residues. Here the CDR3 reads CASSDGSSYEQFF. DNA of the CDR3: TGTGCCAGCAGTGACGGGAGCTCCTACGAGCAGTTCTTC.

In this sample, this clonotype turned up many times. Written as DNA, the CDR3 is TGTGCTAGTGGTGTGGGGGACCAGCCCCAGCATTTT. It is translated as CASGVGDQPQHF. The chain uses TRBV12-5 and TRBJ1-5; maybe TRBD1 (5 bases). V dropped 5 bases and J dropped 7 bases, with 9 bases sitting between them. This CDR3 has 12 residues. Germline V lookup: CDR1 LGHNT, CDR2 FRNRAP.

The chain has TRBV3-1 and TRBJ2-1, with 11 bases lining up with TRBD2. The CDR3 length is 15 residues. CDR1 is LGHDT, CDR2 YNNKEL, per germline (reference sequence). V dropped 3 bases and J dropped 9; count of bases not matched to a gene: 7. CDR3 region: CASSHGGTSGGEQFF. DNA for the CDR3: TGTGCCAGCAGCCACGGTGGGACTAGCGGCGGTGAGCAGTTCTTC.

This clonotype appeared many times. The chain employs TRBV6-1 and TRBJ2-5, with TRBD1 matching over 11 bases. This CDR3 region has 15 residues. V lost 5 bases to trimming and J lost 5 bases; unmatched junction nucleotides: 7. The germline gives CDR1 MNHNS, CDR2 SASEGT. CDR3 sequence: CASSPGTGGLETQYF. The CDR3 DNA is TGTGCCAGCAGTCCGGGGACAGGGGGTTTGGAGACCCAGTACTTC.

This clonotype was seen only a few times. V and J are TRBV20-1 and TRBJ1-3; D is unresolved. This CDR3 contains 18 residues. Germline V gene sequence: CDR1 DFQATT, CDR2 SNEGSKA (reference sequence). Trimming cost V 0 bases and J 0 bases, with 18 bases left between them. CDR3 nucleotides: TGCAGTGCTAGAGATCGGCCTCAGACTTGGAGCTCTGGAAACACCATATATTTT. Translated: CSARDRPQTWSSGNTIYF.

There are many counts of this clonotype. The rearrangement joins TRBV2 to TRBJ2-7, with TRBD1 identical over 7 bases. The J segment lost 0 bases and the V segment lost 1 base, leaving 3 bases of the junction unmatched. The V gene's germline CDR1 is SNHLY and CDR2 FYNNEI. The CDR3 loop spans 15 amino acids. CDR3 protein: CASSEGQGVSYEQYF. For the CDR3, the DNA is TGTGCCAGCAGTGAAGGGCAGGGGGTCTCCTACGAGCAGTACTTC.

The CDR3 here is CASSPWDRGAKNIQYF. CDR3 nucleotides: TGTGCCAGCAGCCCCTGGGACAGGGGGGCCAAAAACATTCAGTACTTC. The rearrangement uses TRBV11-2 and TRBJ2-4; 11 nucleotides match TRBD1. This CDR3 spans 16 amino acids. V was clipped by 5 bases and J by 1 base; unmatched bases: 4. In germline, CDR1 is SGHAT, CDR2 FQNNGV.

The V gene is TRBV7-9, the J gene TRBJ2-5; 12 bases fit TRBD1. CDR3 size: 17 residues. The junction had 11 bases not matched to a gene; V was cut back by 5 bases and J by 4 bases. Germline lookup yields CDR1 SEHNR and CDR2 FQNEAQ (reference sequence). This chain's CDR3 is CASSHSSGTGGRETQYF. CDR3 nucleotides: TGTGCCAGCAGCCATTCTTCCGGGACAGGGGGCCGAGAGACCCAGTACTTC.

The rearrangement links TRBV5-1 to TRBJ2-2; no definite D call. CDR1 SGHRS and CDR2 YFSETQ come from the germline V gene. Trimming took off 1 base at V and 6 bases at J, with 4 bases between the two ends. There are 12 residues in the CDR3. In DNA, the CDR3 is TGCGCCAGCAGCTTGATTGCCGGGGAGCTGTTTTTT. Amino acid sequence: CASSLIAGELFF.

This clonotype was counted ten times or more. For the CDR3, the DNA is TGTGCCAGCAGCCCCGGGACAGGGGGAGGCAATGAGCAGTTCTTC. Encoded protein: CASSPGTGGGNEQFF. The chain has TRBV7-7 and TRBJ2-1, with 11 nucleotides matching TRBD1. The germline V gene has CDR1 SSHAT and CDR2 FNYEAQ (reference sequence). The CDR3 totals 15 residues. The trim removed 5 bases at V and 6 bases at J, leaving 6 bases unmatched.

This clonotype has a handful of counts. In nucleotides, the CDR3 is TGCAGTGCTAGTGTGGCGGGGGCCGCCTACAATGAGCAGTTCTTC. It is translated as CSASVAGAAYNEQFF. The genes are TRBV20-1 and TRBJ2-1; D is perhaps TRBD2 (7 bases). Germline-derived CDR1 and CDR2 are DFQATT and SNEGSKA (reference sequence). Trimming left V 3 bases short and J 2 bases short, with 14 bases between. The CDR3 extends over 15 amino acids.

This chain links TRBV7-2 with TRBJ2-1, with 8 bases fitting TRBD1. Germline CDR1 SGHTA, CDR2 FQGNSA. The CDR3 sequence is 12 residues long. With 2 bases clipped from V and 15 bases from J, the junction kept 6 bases outside the gene matches. The CDR3 region has the DNA TGTGCCAGCAGCTTAACAGACAGGGGCGCGTTCTTC. This encodes CASSLTDRGAFF.

This clonotype has at least ten counts. The rearrangement uses TRBV7-2 and TRBJ2-5; D unresolved. The CDR3 is 13 residues long. With 0 bases removed from V and 2 bases from J, the gap between germline ends came to 4 bases. Germline CDR1 reads SGHTA; CDR2 reads FQGNSA. The chain's CDR3 is CASSLARQETQYF. CDR3 bases: TGTGCCAGCAGCTTAGCTAGGCAAGAGACCCAGTACTTC.